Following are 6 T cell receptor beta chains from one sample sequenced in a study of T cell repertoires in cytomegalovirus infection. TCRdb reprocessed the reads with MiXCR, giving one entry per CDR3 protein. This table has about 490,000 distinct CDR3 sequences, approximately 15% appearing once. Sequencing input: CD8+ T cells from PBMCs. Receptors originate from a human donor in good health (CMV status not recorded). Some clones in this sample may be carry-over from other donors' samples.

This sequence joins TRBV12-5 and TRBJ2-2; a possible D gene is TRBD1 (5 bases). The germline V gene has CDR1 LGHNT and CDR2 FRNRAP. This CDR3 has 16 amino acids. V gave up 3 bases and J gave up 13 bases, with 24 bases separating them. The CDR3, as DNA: TGTGCTAGTGGTTTCGACCCCAGGGAAGACACCGGGTTGCTGTTTTTT. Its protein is CASGFDPREDTGLLFF.

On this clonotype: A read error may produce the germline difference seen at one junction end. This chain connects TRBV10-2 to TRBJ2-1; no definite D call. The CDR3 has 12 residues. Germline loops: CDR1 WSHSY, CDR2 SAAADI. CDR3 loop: CASSEAYNVQFF. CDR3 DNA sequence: TGCGCCAGCAGTGAGGCTTACAATGTGCAGTTCTTC.

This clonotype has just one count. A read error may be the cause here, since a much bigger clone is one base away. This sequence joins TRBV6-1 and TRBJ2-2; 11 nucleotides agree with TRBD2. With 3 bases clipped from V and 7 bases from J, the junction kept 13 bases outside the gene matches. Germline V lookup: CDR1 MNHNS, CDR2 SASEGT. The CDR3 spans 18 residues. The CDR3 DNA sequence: TGTGCCAGCAGTGAGCTAGCGGGAGGAAAGGGGTACGGCGGGGAGCTGTTTTTT. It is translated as CASSELAGGKGYGGELFF.

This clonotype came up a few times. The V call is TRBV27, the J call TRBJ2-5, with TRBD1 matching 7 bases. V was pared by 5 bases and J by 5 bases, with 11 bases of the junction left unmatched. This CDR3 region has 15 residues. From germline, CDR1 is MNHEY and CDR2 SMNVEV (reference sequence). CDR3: CASSPTTGSGETQYF. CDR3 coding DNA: TGTGCCAGCAGTCCAACGACAGGGTCGGGGGAGACCCAGTACTTC.

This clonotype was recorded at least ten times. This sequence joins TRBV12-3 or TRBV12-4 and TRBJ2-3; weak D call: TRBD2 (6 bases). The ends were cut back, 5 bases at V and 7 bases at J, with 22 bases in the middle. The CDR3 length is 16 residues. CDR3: CASSRWEEGLKNTQYF. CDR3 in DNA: TGTGCCAGCAGTCGCTGGGAGGAGGGGCTGAAAAATACGCAGTATTTT.

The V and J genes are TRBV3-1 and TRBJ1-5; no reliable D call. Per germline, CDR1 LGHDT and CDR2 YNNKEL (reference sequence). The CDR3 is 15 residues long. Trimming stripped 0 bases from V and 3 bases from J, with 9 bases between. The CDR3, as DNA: TGTGCCAGCAGCCAAGATGTATCAGCCAATCAGCCCCAGCATTTT. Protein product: CASSQDVSANQPQHF.